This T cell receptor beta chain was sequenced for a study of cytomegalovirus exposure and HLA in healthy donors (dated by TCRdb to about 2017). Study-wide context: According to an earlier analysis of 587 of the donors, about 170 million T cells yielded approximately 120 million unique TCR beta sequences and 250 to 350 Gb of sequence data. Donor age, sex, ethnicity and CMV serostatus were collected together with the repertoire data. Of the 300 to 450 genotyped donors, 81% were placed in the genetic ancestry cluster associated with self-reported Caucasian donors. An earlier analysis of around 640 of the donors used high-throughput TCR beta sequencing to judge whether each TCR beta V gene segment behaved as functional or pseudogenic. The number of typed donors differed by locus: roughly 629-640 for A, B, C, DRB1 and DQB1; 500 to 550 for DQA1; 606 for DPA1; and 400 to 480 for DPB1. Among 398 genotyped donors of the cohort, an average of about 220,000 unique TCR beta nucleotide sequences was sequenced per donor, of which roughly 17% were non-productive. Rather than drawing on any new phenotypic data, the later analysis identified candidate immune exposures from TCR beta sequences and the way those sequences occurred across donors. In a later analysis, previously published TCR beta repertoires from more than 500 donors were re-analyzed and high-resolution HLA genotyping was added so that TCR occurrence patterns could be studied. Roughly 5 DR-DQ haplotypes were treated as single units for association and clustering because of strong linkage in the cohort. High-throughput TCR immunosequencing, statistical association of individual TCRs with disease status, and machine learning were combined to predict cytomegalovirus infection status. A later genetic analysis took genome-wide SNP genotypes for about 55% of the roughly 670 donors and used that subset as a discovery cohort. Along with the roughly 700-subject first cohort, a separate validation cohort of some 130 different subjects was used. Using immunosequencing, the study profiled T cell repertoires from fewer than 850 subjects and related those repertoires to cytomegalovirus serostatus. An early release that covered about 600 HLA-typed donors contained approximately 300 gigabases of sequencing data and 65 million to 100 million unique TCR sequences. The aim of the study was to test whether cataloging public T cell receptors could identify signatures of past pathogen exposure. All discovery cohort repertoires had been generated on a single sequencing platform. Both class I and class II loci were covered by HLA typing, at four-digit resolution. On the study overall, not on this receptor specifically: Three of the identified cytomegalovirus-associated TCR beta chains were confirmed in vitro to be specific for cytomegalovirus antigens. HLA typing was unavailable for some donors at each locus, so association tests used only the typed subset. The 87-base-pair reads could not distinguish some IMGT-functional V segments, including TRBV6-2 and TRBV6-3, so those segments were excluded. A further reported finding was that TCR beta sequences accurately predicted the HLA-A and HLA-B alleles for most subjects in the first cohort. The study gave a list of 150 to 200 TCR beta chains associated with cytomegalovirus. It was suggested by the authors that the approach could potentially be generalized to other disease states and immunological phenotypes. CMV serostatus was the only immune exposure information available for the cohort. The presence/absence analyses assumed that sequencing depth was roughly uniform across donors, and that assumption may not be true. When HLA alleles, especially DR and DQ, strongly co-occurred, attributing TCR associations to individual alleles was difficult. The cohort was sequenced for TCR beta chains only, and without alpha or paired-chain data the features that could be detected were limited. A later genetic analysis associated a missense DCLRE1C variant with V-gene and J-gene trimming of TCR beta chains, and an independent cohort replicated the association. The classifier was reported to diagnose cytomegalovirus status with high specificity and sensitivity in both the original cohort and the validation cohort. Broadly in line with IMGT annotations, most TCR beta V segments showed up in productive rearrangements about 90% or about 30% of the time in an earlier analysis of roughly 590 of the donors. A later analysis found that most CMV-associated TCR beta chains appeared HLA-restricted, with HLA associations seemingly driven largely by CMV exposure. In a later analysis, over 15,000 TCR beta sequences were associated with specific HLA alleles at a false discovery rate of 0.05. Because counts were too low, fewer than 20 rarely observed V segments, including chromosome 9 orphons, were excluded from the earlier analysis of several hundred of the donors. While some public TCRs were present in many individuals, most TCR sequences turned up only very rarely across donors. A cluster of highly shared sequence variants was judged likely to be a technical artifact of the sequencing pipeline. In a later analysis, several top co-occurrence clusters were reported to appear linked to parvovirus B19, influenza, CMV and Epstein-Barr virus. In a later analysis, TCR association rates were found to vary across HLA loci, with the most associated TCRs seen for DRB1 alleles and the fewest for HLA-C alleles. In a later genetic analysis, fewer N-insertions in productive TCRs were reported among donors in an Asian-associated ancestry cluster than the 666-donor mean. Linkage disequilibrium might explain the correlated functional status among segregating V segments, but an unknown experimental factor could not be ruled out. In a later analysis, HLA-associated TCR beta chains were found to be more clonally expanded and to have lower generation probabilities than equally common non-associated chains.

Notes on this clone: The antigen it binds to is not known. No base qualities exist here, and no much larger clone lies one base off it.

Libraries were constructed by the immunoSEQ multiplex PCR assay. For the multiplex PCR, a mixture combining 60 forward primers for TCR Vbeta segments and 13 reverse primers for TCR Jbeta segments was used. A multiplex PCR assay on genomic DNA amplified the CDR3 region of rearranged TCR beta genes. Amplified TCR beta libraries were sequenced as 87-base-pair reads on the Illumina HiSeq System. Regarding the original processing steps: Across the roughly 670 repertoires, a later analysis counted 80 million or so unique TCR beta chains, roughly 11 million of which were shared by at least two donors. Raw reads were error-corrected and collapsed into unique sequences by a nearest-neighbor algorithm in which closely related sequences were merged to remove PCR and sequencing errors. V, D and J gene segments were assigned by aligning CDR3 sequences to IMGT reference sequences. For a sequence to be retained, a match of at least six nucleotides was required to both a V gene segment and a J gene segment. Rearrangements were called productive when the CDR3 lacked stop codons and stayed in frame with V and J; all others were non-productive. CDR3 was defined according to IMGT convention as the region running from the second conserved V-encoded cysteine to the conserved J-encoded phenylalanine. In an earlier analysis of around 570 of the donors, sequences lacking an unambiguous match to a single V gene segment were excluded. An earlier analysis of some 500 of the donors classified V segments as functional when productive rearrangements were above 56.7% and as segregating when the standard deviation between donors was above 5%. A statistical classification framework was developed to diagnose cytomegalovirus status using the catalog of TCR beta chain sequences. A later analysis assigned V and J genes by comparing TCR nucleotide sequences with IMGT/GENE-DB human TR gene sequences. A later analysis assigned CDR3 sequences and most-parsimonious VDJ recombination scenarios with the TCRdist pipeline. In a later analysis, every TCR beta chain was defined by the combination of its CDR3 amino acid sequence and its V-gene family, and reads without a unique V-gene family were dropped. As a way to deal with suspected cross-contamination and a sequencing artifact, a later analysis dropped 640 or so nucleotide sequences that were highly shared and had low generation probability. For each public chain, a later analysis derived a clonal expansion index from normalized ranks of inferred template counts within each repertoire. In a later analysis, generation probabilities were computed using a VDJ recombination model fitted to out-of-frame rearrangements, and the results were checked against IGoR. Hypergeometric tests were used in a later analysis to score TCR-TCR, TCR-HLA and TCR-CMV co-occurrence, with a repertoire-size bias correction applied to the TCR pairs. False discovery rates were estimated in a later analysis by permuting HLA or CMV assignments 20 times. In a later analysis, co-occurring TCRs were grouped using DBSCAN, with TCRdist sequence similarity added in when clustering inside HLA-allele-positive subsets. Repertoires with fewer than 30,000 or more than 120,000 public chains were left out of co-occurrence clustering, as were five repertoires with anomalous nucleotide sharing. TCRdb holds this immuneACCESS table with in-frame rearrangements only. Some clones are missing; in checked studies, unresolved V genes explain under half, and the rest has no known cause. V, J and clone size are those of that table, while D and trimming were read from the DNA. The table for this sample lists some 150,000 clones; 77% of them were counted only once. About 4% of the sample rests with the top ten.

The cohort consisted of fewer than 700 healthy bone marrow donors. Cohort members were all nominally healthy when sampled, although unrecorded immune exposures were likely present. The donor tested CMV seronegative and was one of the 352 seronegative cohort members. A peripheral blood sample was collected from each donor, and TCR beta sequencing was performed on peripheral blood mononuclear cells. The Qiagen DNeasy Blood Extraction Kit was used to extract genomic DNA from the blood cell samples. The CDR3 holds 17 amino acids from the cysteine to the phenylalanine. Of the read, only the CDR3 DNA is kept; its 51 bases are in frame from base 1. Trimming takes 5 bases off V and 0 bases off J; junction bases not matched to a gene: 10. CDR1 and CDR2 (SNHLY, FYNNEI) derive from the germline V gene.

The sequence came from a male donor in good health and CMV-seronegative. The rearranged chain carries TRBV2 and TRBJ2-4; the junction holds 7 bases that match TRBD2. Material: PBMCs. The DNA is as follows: TGTGCCAGCAGTACCCGGGAGGAGGGGAAAGCCAAAAACATTCAGTACTTC. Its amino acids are CASSTREEGKAKNIQYF.